This T cell receptor (beta chain) was observed in a study of cytomegalovirus exposure and HLA in healthy donors. Whole-study findings and limits: Apart from CMV serostatus, no immune exposure information was available. Many donors shared some public TCRs, even though most TCR sequences were rare. A link between a missense DCLRE1C variant and TCR beta V- and J-gene trimming emerged from a later analysis. Diagnosis of cytomegalovirus status made by the classifier reportedly showed high specificity and sensitivity.

Points on this clone: Its cognate antigen is unknown.

V lost 0 bases, J lost 2 bases, and 6 bases stayed unmatched. In germline, CDR1 is SGDLS, CDR2 YYNGEE. The CDR3 extends over 17 amino acids. 60 Vbeta and 13 Jbeta primers were used in PCR. The data were produced by immunoSEQ multiplex PCR, yet TCRdb's version contains in-frame clones alone and is incomplete. The sample shows 120,000 or so clones, roughly 80% of them seen only once. Sequencing was done on a sample of PBMCs. J is TRBJ2-1 and V is TRBV9; the match to TRBD2 covers 9 bases. The source is a woman between 35 and 50 years old in good health and CMV-seronegative. CDR3 sequence: CASSVAGASGTYNEQFF. Here the CDR3 DNA reads TGTGCCAGCAGCGTAGCGGGAGCTAGCGGGACCTACAATGAGCAGTTCTTC. Full variable domain (outside the CDR3, taken from reference TRBV9 and TRBJ2-1): DSGVTQTPKHLITATGQRVTLRCSPRSGDLSVYWYQQSLDQGLQFLIQYYNGEERAKGNILERFSAQQFPDLHSELNLSSLELGDSALYFCASSVAGASGTYNEQFFGPGTRLTVL.